A selection of T cell receptor beta chains follows, all from one sample in a study of PD-L1 blockade in urothelial cancer. Data came from immunoSEQ multiplex PCR; TCRdb stores just in-frame clones and leaves some out. Here the sample spans tens of thousands of clones, 80% to 85% being singletons. The source was PBMCs, collected around atezolizumab (anti-PD-L1) treatment. The receptor set was obtained from a woman between 65 and 79 years old with urothelial cancer. Each CDR3 is given with its conserved first and last residue. D genes are given only for firm matches. The listing skips clone size in some rows; elsewhere it reads once, few, many or a size class.

d_call | cdr3_length | clone_size | j_call | v_call | cdr3_nt | cdr3_aa
TRBD2 | 20 | NA | TRBJ2-1 | TRBV15 | TGTGCCACCAGCAACCCGCATGGCCTACTAGCGGGGGACCGATACAATGAGCAGTTCTTC | CATSNPHGLLAGDRYNEQFF
NA | 13 | NA | TRBJ1-1 | TRBV7-2 | TGTGCCAGCAGCTCCGCTAGGGGGACTGAAGCTTTCTTT | CASSSARGTEAFF
NA | 17 | NA | TRBJ1-5 | TRBV5-5 | TGTGCCAGCAGCTTTGGTTCAGGGCCGTATAGCAATCAGCCCCAGCATTTT | CASSFGSGPYSNQPQHF
TRBD1 | 14 | NA | TRBJ1-2 | TRBV28 | TGTGCCAGCAGTTTGGGACAGAACACACCCGGCTACACCTTC | CASSLGQNTPGYTF
NA | 14 | NA | TRBJ2-1 | TRBV6-1 | TGTGCCAGCATTTTTGCGGGACAGCACAATGAGCAGTTCTTC | CASIFAGQHNEQFF
TRBD2 | 18 | NA | TRBJ2-1 | TRBV5-1 | TGCGCCAGCAGCTTGGGGTTGAGGACTAGCAGGAACTACAATGAGCAGTTCTTC | CASSLGLRTSRNYNEQFF
TRBD2 | 15 | NA | TRBJ2-7 | TRBV29-1 | TGCAGCGTTGAAGACCCTAGCGGGATTTCGTACGAGCAGTACTTC | CSVEDPSGISYEQYF
TRBD1 | 13 | NA | TRBJ1-4 | TRBV29-1 | TGCAGCGGGGGGACAGGGCCCGGCGAAAAACTGTTTTTT | CSGGTGPGEKLFF
TRBD2 | 13 | NA | TRBJ2-7 | TRBV10-3 | TGTGCCAACCTAGCGGGAGTCGGGTACGAGCAGTACTTC | CANLAGVGYEQYF
NA | 14 | few | TRBJ2-2 | TRBV2 | TGTGCCAGCAGTGACCGGGAATACACCGGGGAGCTGTTTTTT | CASSDREYTGELFF
TRBD1 | 15 | NA | TRBJ1-2 | TRBV28 | TGTGCCAGCAGTTTAGGGACAGGGGCCCACTATGGCTACACCTTC | CASSLGTGAHYGYTF
TRBD1 | 15 | NA | TRBJ1-5 | TRBV5-1 | TGCGCCAGCAGCGCAACAGGGGCGACGGGTCAGCCCCAGCATTTT | CASSATGATGQPQHF
TRBD1 | 14 | once | TRBJ1-2 | TRBV10-3 | TGTGCCATCATCGACGGACAGGGGGCTTCTGGCTACACCTTC | CAIIDGQGASGYTF
TRBD1 | 13 | NA | TRBJ1-3 | TRBV27 | TGTGCCAGCAGGAGGGGGCCTGGAAACACCATATATTTT | CASRRGPGNTIYF
NA | 13 | NA | TRBJ1-1 | TRBV4-2 | TGTGCCAGCTACTTCTACAGGAGCGAGGAAGCTTTCTTT | CASYFYRSEEAFF
NA | 14 | NA | TRBJ1-1 | TRBV29-1 | TGCAGCCCGACGGTCGCAGGACTTAACACTGAAGCTTTCTTT | CSPTVAGLNTEAFF
NA | 16 | NA | TRBJ2-3 | TRBV5-1 | TGCGCCAGCAGCTTGCAAGGCGACAGAGTCACAGATACGCAGTATTTT | CASSLQGDRVTDTQYF
TRBD1 | 15 | NA | TRBJ2-7 | TRBV2 | TGTGCCAGCAGTCCGGACAGGGCAAGCTCCTACGAGCAGTACTTC | CASSPDRASSYEQYF
NA | 15 | NA | TRBJ1-6 | TRBV10-2 | TGCGCCAGCAGTGATCAGGCAGGCCTTAATTCACCCCTCCACTTT | CASSDQAGLNSPLHF
NA | 15 | NA | TRBJ1-5 | TRBV5-1 | TGCGCCAGCAGCAGTACAGCGGGGGGCAATCAGCCCCAGCATTTT | CASSSTAGGNQPQHF
NA | 12 | NA | TRBJ1-3 | TRBV18 | TGTGCCAGCTCACCGTTTAGAAACACCATATATTTT | CASSPFRNTIYF
TRBD2 | 17 | NA | TRBJ2-1 | TRBV7-3 | TGTGCCAGCAGCCCCTTCCTGGGAGGGAGCTCCTACAATGAGCAGTTCTTC | CASSPFLGGSSYNEQFF
TRBD1 | 15 | NA | TRBJ2-2 | TRBV27 | TGTGCCAGCAGTTTTACAGGGGTGGTCAGCGGGGAGCTGTTTTTT | CASSFTGVVSGELFF
NA | 14 | NA | TRBJ2-2 | TRBV6-1 | TGTGCCAGCAGTTTTACAGGGTATCCCGGGGAGCTGTTTTTT | CASSFTGYPGELFF
NA | 16 | NA | TRBJ2-7 | TRBV6-1 | TGTGCCAGCAGTGCCCTTACTTTGTCAGACTTCTACGAGCAGTACTTC | CASSALTLSDFYEQYF
NA | 13 | once | TRBJ1-1 | TRBV15 | TGTGCCACCAGCAGAGGCGTGAACACTGAAGCTTTCTTT | CATSRGVNTEAFF
TRBD2 | 17 | NA | TRBJ2-2 | TRBV19 | TGTGCCAGTACCGGGGGGGTCGACTTCCAGAACACCGGGGAGCTGTTTTTT | CASTGGVDFQNTGELFF
TRBD2 | 16 | NA | TRBJ2-2 | TRBV4-2 | TGTGCCAGCAGTCGGCGGGGGGGCGCGAACACCGGGGAGCTGTTTTTT | CASSRRGGANTGELFF
TRBD2 | 14 | NA | TRBJ2-7 | TRBV29-1 | TGCAGCGTGGACATAGCGGGAGGGATCGCCGAGCAGTACTTC | CSVDIAGGIAEQYF
TRBD2 | 16 | NA | TRBJ2-3 | TRBV7-2 | TGTGCCAGCAGCTACTCTAGCGGGGGGTTCATGGATACGCAGTATTTT | CASSYSSGGFMDTQYF
TRBD1 | 15 | NA | TRBJ1-2 | TRBV7-3 | TGTGCCAGCAGCCCAGATACAGGACAGGTCGGTGGCTACACCTTC | CASSPDTGQVGGYTF
NA | 16 | NA | TRBJ1-2 | TRBV30 | TGTGCCTGGAGCCCCGAGGGGGGGCGAAGGGACTATGGCTACACCTTC | CAWSPEGGRRDYGYTF
TRBD2 | 16 | NA | TRBJ2-1 | TRBV28 | TGTGCCAGCAGAGCAACCGGGACTAGGGCTTGGGATGAGCAGTTCTTC | CASRATGTRAWDEQFF
NA | 13 | NA | TRBJ2-3 | TRBV6-1 | TGTGCCAGCAACCCCAAGGGGACAGATACGCAGTATTTT | CASNPKGTDTQYF
NA | 12 | few | TRBJ1-2 | TRBV6-6 | TGTGCCAGCAGTTACGAGGTATACGGCTACACCTTC | CASSYEVYGYTF
TRBD1 | 17 | NA | TRBJ2-7 | TRBV5-4 | TGTGCCAGCAGCTTGGGGGGGCGGGCAGGGGGTACCTACGAGCAGTACTTC | CASSLGGRAGGTYEQYF
NA | 15 | NA | TRBJ2-1 | TRBV7-9 | TGTGCCAGCAGCTTAGGTCAGGGTTCCTACAATGAGCAGTTCTTC | CASSLGQGSYNEQFF
NA | 13 | NA | TRBJ2-7 | TRBV28 | TGTGCCAGCAGTCCCGGGGTATCCTACGAGCAGTACTTC | CASSPGVSYEQYF
NA | 13 | NA | TRBJ2-1 | TRBV13 | TGTGCCAGCAGCCCACTAGCCTCGGATGAGCAGTTCTTC | CASSPLASDEQFF
NA | 13 | NA | TRBJ2-5 | TRBV4-3 | TGCGCCAGCGCACAGGGATTCCAAGAGACCCAGTACTTC | CASAQGFQETQYF
TRBD2 | 14 | NA | TRBJ2-3 | TRBV27 | TGTGCCAGCAAGGATAGCGGGGGGGTAGATACGCAGTATTTT | CASKDSGGVDTQYF
NA | 15 | few | TRBJ1-5 | TRBV5-6 | TGTGCCAGCAGCGCAGGGTGGGGCAGCAATCAGCCCCAGCATTTT | CASSAGWGSNQPQHF
NA | 14 | NA | TRBJ2-7 | TRBV7-8 | TGTGCCAGCAGCTTAGCGAGGGTTCCGAACGAGCAGTACTTC | CASSLARVPNEQYF
NA | 12 | NA | TRBJ1-5 | TRBV7-8 | TGTGCCAGCAGCTTAATGGAGGTGCCCCAGCATTTT | CASSLMEVPQHF
TRBD1 | 15 | NA | TRBJ1-1 | TRBV10-3 | TGTGCCATCAGCTTACAAGGGACAGGGGCGGGTGAAGCTTTCTTT | CAISLQGTGAGEAFF
TRBD1 | 13 | NA | TRBJ2-5 | TRBV27 | TGTGCCAGCAAAAGGGACAGGAGACAGACCCAGTACTTC | CASKRDRRQTQYF
NA | 16 | once | TRBJ2-2 | TRBV7-6 | TGTGCCAGCAGCTTAGAGCGACCCGGCGTAACCGGGGAGCTGTTTTTT | CASSLERPGVTGELFF
NA | 16 | NA | TRBJ1-5 | TRBV7-2 | TGTGCCAGCAGCCCCCAACCGGCGGGTGGAGGTCAGCCCCAGCATTTT | CASSPQPAGGGQPQHF
TRBD1 | 13 | NA | TRBJ2-7 | TRBV10-3 | TGTGCCATCAATGGACAGGGGGCGCTTGAGCAGTACTTC | CAINGQGALEQYF
NA | 14 | NA | TRBJ2-7 | TRBV10-3 | TGTGCCATCACCTCGAGAGGAGAATCCTACGAGCAGTACTTC | CAITSRGESYEQYF
NA | 15 | once | TRBJ2-2 | TRBV19 | TGTGCCAGTTCCCCTTGGAGTACGAACACCGGGGAGCTGTTTTTT | CASSPWSTNTGELFF
NA | 15 | once | TRBJ2-5 | TRBV5-6 | TGTGCCAGCAGCTTGAGGACAGCGAACCAAGAGACCCAGTACTTC | CASSLRTANQETQYF
TRBD2 | 15 | NA | TRBJ2-1 | TRBV2 | TGTGCCAGCATTCTGACTAGCGGGGTTTACAATGAGCAGTTCTTC | CASILTSGVYNEQFF